This TCR beta chain derives from a study of metastatic and nonmetastatic thyroid tumors. Across the study: Peripheral blood and tumor or nodule samples from malignant and benign thyroid patients were compared.

Study results and limitations: In blood and tumor, TCR beta diversity was reportedly significantly higher in malignant thyroid tumors than in benign nodules.

Thyroid surgery was preceded by no treatment in any patient. This clone was found a few times. As yet, its antigen is unknown. The germline V gene has CDR1 LGHNT and CDR2 FRNRAP. V shed 5 bases and J shed 2 bases, with 7 bases lying between them. The CDR3 has 12 amino acids. In the authors' methods: CDR3 differences across clinicopathological groups were used to build a distant-metastasis classifier for papillary thyroid cancer. Using MiXCR, TCRdb re-called clones from the PCR reads. These V and J calls derive from TCRdb rather than the authors' analysis. The repertoire consists of 7,700 or so clones, with roughly 29% occurring once and the leading ten covering 25% to 30%.

The sequenced sample was tumor tissue. The TCR comes from a female donor with papillary thyroid cancer or a benign thyroid nodule (not recorded which). Some clones in this sample may be carry-over from other donors' samples. The chain links TRBV12-5 to TRBJ2-7; D not resolved. CDR3 coding DNA: TGTGCTAGTGGTAACACTACCTACGAGCAGTACTTC. This encodes CASGNTTYEQYF.